This T cell receptor beta chain was identified in a study of shared clonotypes between healthy human individuals. Study-wide background: Three plates each covered CD4 naive and memory; CD8 naive two, CD8 memory one. General study findings and limits: Several donors shared around 5.2% of their naive CD4 clonotypes.

Comments on this clone: The antigen is undetermined.

At the deep level, the assay was run. Repertoires were generated with immunoSEQ multiplex PCR, while TCRdb's copy carries only in-frame clones and drops some. This repertoire shows around 2.5 million clones, more than 85% found once; its top ten account for around 0.4%. Both subsets, CD45RA+ naive and CD45RA-negative memory, were split from the CD4+ cells. The CDR3 contains 15 residues. The V gene's germline CDR1 is GTSNPN and CDR2 SVGIG (reference sequence). V was trimmed by 6 bases and J by 1 base, leaving 16 bases between them. The rearrangement uses TRBV30 and TRBJ2-1; weak D call: TRBD1 (5 bases). Input material: naive CD4+ T cells from PBMCs. Subset described: CD45RA+ positively selected. The TCR comes from a young man in good health. Some clones in this sample may be carry-over from other donors' samples. The CDR3 sequence is CACKPPKGSYNEQFF. The CDR3 nucleotides are TGTGCCTGTAAGCCCCCTAAGGGGTCCTACAATGAGCAGTTCTTC.